Listed here are 30 T cell receptor beta chains from one sample, sequenced in a study of monozygotic twins with inflammatory bowel disease. After re-calling the 5' RACE reads, TCRdb lists one entry per CDR3 protein, DNA absent. The ten most abundant clones cover roughly 2.6% of a sample with about 380,000 distinct CDR3 sequences. Sequencing was performed on blood. These receptors were obtained from a human donor with ulcerative colitis or Crohn's disease, or a healthy co-twin of an affected twin (not recorded which).

The genes are TRBV7-3 and TRBJ2-1; the D call of TRBD2 rests on TCRdb alone, since no DNA is present to check it. CDR1 and CDR2 (germline): SGHTA, FQGTGA. There are 12 residues in the CDR3. CDR3 sequence reads: CASSRAGGKQFF.

V and J are TRBV6-2 or TRBV6-3 and TRBJ1-5. This CDR3 region has 15 residues. Germline-derived CDR1 and CDR2 are MNHEY and SVGEGT. CDR3 residues: CASSYGFYSNQPQHF.

The V and J genes are TRBV7-7 and TRBJ2-1; absent DNA, TCRdb's TRBD2 call cannot be checked. The CDR3 has 15 amino acids. Germline CDR1 SSHAT, CDR2 FNYEAQ (reference sequence). The CDR3 here is CASSLLAGGQMKQFF.

This chain links TRBV11-1 with TRBJ2-1. Germline assignment: CDR1 SGHAT and CDR2 FQDESV (reference sequence). The CDR3 is 11 residues long. The CDR3 region is CVSSLGVGQFF. The variable domain in full, completed from reference TRBV11-1 and TRBJ2-1, reads EAEVAQSPRYKITEKSQAVAFWCDPISGHATLYWYRQILGQGPELLVQFQDESVVDDSQLPKDRFSAERLKGVDSTLKIQPAELGDSAMYLCVSSLGVGQFFGPGTRLTVL.

The chain is built from TRBV7-2 and TRBJ1-3. CDR3 length: 16 amino acids. In germline, CDR1 is SGHTA, CDR2 FQGNSA. CDR3 in amino acids: CASSLVWHSSGNTIYF.

The CDR3 spells CASTNRLASYNEQFF. This chain uses TRBV5-1 with TRBJ2-1. The CDR3 spans 15 residues. The germline gives CDR1 SGHRS, CDR2 YFSETQ.

V usage is TRBV7-9 and J usage is TRBJ2-3; TCRdb selects TRBD1, and the lack of DNA leaves this call unchecked. Per the germline V gene, CDR1 is SEHNR and CDR2 is FQNEAQ (reference sequence). This CDR3 contains 14 residues. The CDR3 reads CASSFDGGADTQYF.

The V gene is TRBV24-1, the J gene TRBJ1-5; TCRdb returns TRBD1, unconfirmable since there is no DNA. Germline CDR1 reads KGHDR; CDR2 reads SFDVKD. CDR3 length equals 16 residues. CDR3 sequence: CATSDSTGDSNQPQHF.

The chain recombines TRBV5-1 with TRBJ1-6; the D call of TRBD1 rests on TCRdb alone, since no DNA is present to check it. CDR3 length: 17 amino acids. The germline V gene encodes CDR1 SGHRS and CDR2 YFSETQ. This CDR3 is CASSSEPSGQNNSPLHF.

The chain is built from TRBV9 and TRBJ1-4. The CDR3 loop spans 15 amino acids. Germline V lookup: CDR1 SGDLS, CDR2 YYNGEE. The CDR3 sequence is CASSTTTATNEKLFF.

This chain links TRBV5-6 with TRBJ2-2; TCRdb proposes TRBD2, but this gene call is untestable without DNA. Germline V gene sequence: CDR1 SGHDT, CDR2 YYEEEE. The CDR3 covers 15 residues. The CDR3 reads CASSSGLANTGELFF.

V and J are TRBV5-1 and TRBJ1-1. The CDR3 is 13 amino acids. The germline V gene encodes CDR1 SGHRS and CDR2 YFSETQ. Here the CDR3 reads CASSPRSGAEAFF.

The chain links TRBV28 to TRBJ1-4; the D call from TCRdb, TRBD1, cannot be confirmed without DNA. Germline CDR1 reads MDHEN; CDR2 reads SYDVKM. The CDR3 covers 16 residues. The CDR3: CASSSQGGQGYEKLFF. The whole variable domain, remainder taken from reference TRBV28 and TRBJ1-4, is DVKVTQSSRYLVKRTGEKVFLECVQDMDHENMFWYRQDPGLGLRLIYFSYDVKMKEKGDIPEGYSVSREKKERFSLILESASTNQTSMYLCASSSQGGQGYEKLFFGSGTQLSVL.

This rearrangement joins TRBV9 to TRBJ2-6; TCRdb returns TRBD1, unconfirmable since there is no DNA. This CDR3 contains 18 residues. CDR1 and CDR2 (germline): SGDLS, YYNGEE. The CDR3 loop reads CASSGVITGGYGANVLTF.

The chain couples TRBV7-2 to TRBJ2-7; TCRdb gives TRBD1 as the D gene, but with no DNA this cannot be confirmed. CDR1 and CDR2 from the germline V gene are SGHTA and FQGNSA. This CDR3 is 13 amino acids long. The CDR3 spells CASSVRGAWEQYF.

Here the CDR3 reads CSVAKDVAYEQYF. The chain joins TRBV29-1 to TRBJ2-7. This CDR3 is built from 13 residues. Germline-derived CDR1 and CDR2 are SQVTM and ANQGSEA.

The genes are TRBV19 and TRBJ2-1; the D call from TCRdb, TRBD2, cannot be confirmed without DNA. The germline V gene encodes CDR1 LNHDA and CDR2 SQIVND (reference sequence). The CDR3 sequence is 15 residues long. This chain's CDR3 is CASSILVSPYNEQFF.

The chain joins TRBV24-1 to TRBJ2-3; the TRBD1 assignment by TCRdb is unverifiable without DNA. The CDR3 sequence is 19 residues long. Germline assignment: CDR1 KGHDR and CDR2 SFDVKD. The CDR3 sequence is CATSDLAVGGTASTDTQYF.

This chain links TRBV5-6 with TRBJ1-6. The CDR3 contains 15 residues. Germline V gives CDR1 SGHDT, CDR2 YYEEEE. The CDR3 spells CASSLGWGTNSPLHF.

The gene calls are TRBV7-3 and TRBJ2-2; TCRdb lists TRBD1, though no DNA is available to test this call. The CDR3 length is 15 residues. CDR1 is SGHTA and CDR2 is FQGTGA in the germline V gene. CDR3: CASSPHDQGTGELFF. The variable domain in full, completed from reference TRBV7-3 and TRBJ2-2, reads GAGVSQTPSNKVTEKGKYVELRCDPISGHTALYWYRQSLGQGPEFLIYFQGTGAADDSGLPNDRFFAVRPEGSVSTLKIQRTERGDSAVYLCASSPHDQGTGELFFGEGSRLTVL.

The gene calls are TRBV7-2 and TRBJ1-1; TCRdb's assignment of TRBD1 cannot be checked, as there is no DNA. Germline CDR1 SGHTA, CDR2 FQGNSA. The CDR3 spans 14 residues. This CDR3 is CASSLRQGLAEAFF. Combining the CDR3 with reference TRBV7-2 and TRBJ1-1 gives the whole variable domain GAGVSQSPSNKVTEKGKDVELRCDPISGHTALYWYRQSLGQGLEFLIYFQGNSAPDKSGLPSDRFSAERTGGSVSTLTIQRTQQEDSAVYLCASSLRQGLAEAFFGQGTRLTVV.

The chain carries TRBV7-2 and TRBJ1-5; TCRdb's D call of TRBD1 is untestable without DNA. Germline values: CDR1 SGHTA, CDR2 FQGNSA. The length of the CDR3 is 14 residues. This CDR3 reads CASSTRVGDQPQHF.

This chain joins TRBV6-1 and TRBJ2-2; there is no DNA to check the TCRdb D call of TRBD1. The V gene's germline CDR1 is MNHNS and CDR2 SASEGT. This CDR3 region has 13 residues. CDR3 amino acids: CASSQGRTGELFF.

J is TRBJ2-3 and V is TRBV10-3; TCRdb names TRBD1, which stays unverified in the absence of DNA. Germline V gives CDR1 ENHRY, CDR2 SYGVKD. This CDR3 contains 16 residues. This CDR3 is CAISVNRDRYTDTQYF.

The V gene is TRBV5-5, the J gene TRBJ2-5; the TCRdb D gene call, TRBD2, has no DNA to confirm it. Germline assignment: CDR1 SGHKS and CDR2 YYEKEE (reference sequence). The CDR3 sequence is 15 residues long. CDR3 in amino acids: CASSGGLPSQETQYF.

The chain couples TRBV20-1 to TRBJ2-3; TCRdb's assignment of TRBD2 cannot be checked, as there is no DNA. The CDR3 spans 15 residues. CDR1 DFQATT and CDR2 SNEGSKA come from the germline V gene (reference sequence). The CDR3 sequence is CSARRTHTAGDTQYF.

J is TRBJ2-2 and V is TRBV7-3; TCRdb names TRBD1, which stays unverified in the absence of DNA. CDR1 and CDR2 from the germline V gene are SGHTA and FQGTGA. The CDR3 extends over 16 amino acids. CDR3 protein: CASSLNARGNTGELFF.

CDR3 loop: CASSFGHRSYEQYF. The rearrangement links TRBV12-3 or TRBV12-4 to TRBJ2-7. This CDR3 comprises 14 residues.

The V call is TRBV11-2, the J call TRBJ1-2; there is no DNA to check the TCRdb D call of TRBD1. The CDR3 consists of 17 residues. CDR1 and CDR2 (germline): SGHAT, FQNNGV. The chain's CDR3 is CASSRDRGRRGDYGYTF.

The V call is TRBV4-2, the J call TRBJ1-6. The CDR3 consists of 15 residues. Germline V gene data show CDR1 as LGHNA and CDR2 as YNFKEQ. This chain's CDR3 is CASSQRSSYNSPLHF.